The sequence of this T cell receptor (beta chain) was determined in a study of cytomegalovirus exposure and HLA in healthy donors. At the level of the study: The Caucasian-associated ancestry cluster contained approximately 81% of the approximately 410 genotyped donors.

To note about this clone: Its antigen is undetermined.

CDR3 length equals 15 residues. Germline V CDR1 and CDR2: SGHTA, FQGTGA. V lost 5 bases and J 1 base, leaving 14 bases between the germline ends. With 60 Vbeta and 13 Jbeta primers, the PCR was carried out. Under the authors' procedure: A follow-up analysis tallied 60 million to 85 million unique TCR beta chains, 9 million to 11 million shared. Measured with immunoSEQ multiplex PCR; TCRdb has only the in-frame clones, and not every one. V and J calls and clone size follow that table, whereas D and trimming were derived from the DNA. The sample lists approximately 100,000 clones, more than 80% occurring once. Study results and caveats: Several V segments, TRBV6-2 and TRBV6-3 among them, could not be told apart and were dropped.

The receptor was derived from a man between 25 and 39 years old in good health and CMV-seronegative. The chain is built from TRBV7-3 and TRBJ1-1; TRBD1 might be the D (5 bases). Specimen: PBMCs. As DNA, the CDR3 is TGTGCCAGCAGCCCCCAAGGCGGACAGAACACTGAAGCTTTCTTT. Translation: CASSPQGGQNTEAFF.